This section outlines one T cell receptor (beta chain) sequence together with its context. What it recognizes is unknown. The record originates from a study of graft-versus-host responses after intestinal transplantation. Overall study context: The whole recipient group had anti-thymocyte globulin induction followed by tacrolimus and steroids for around 3 years.

Study conclusions and caveats: GvH clones occurred in recipient marrow; some first appeared in ileum or blood. An association linked early post-transplant HvG declines with peak circulating GvH clone levels. Elevated graft-versus-host to host-versus-graft clonal ratios in allografts were recorded for patients with graft-donor T cell macrochimerism.

Assay: immunoSEQ multiplex PCR; the TCRdb copy retains only in-frame clones and omits some. The sample contains about 80,000 clones, approximately 88% of which appear only once. Looked up from germline, CDR1 is SNHLY and CDR2 is FYNNEI. Trimming left V 6 bases short and J 1 base short, with 12 bases between. The CDR3 has 14 amino acids. The receptor was derived from a human donor who received an intestinal transplant. The specimen comprised unstimulated CD4+ T cells sorted from spleen or lymph node cells, sampled before intestinal transplant. The J gene is TRBJ2-5, the V gene TRBV2; D remains ambiguous. The CDR3 bases are TGTGCCAGCAGCCCCGTAGCTCTCCAAGAGACCCAGTACTTC. Protein sequence: CASSPVALQETQYF.